This TCR beta chain was sequenced for a study of blood T cell repertoires in COVID-19. Study details: Sources were T cells, B-cell-depleted T cells, or PBMCs; the material itself was cDNA or gDNA.

This CDR3 is built from 14 residues. Germline V CDR1 and CDR2: SGHNT, YYREEE (reference sequence). Trimming removed 4 bases at V and 0 bases at J, with 10 bases between. TCRdb keeps only in-frame clones here, not all; method: immunoSEQ multiplex PCR. The repertoire holds some 490,000 clones, with approximately 90% as singletons. Recruitment covered about 25 US areas and drew participants whose ages spanned about 18 to 100 years. This clonotype originated in a woman between 55 and 75 years old who had recovered from COVID-19. The chain has TRBV5-4 and TRBJ1-2; D unresolved. Material for sequencing was PBMCs or T cells enriched from blood (not recorded which). The CDR3 DNA reads as TGTGCCAGCAGCGGTGGAACTACTAACTATGGCTACACCTTC. Amino acids: CASSGGTTNYGYTF.